This T cell receptor (beta chain) was sequenced in a study of blood T cell repertoires in COVID-19. Across the study: Samples of COVID-19 (acute and convalescent) were obtained from the United States, Italy and Spain.

This CDR3 contains 15 residues. Germline V gene lookup returns CDR1 MNHEY and CDR2 SVGAGI. V was clipped by 4 bases and J by 1 base, with 11 bases between them. Profiled with immunoSEQ multiplex PCR; TCRdb holds only in-frame clones, not every one. The table includes 250,000 to 350,000 clones, roughly 89% detected once. The source of this sequence is a woman aged 30 to 39 with active or convalescent COVID-19. Sequencing was carried out using peripheral blood. V is TRBV6-5 and J is TRBJ2-1; weak D call: TRBD1 (6 bases). The CDR3 here is CASSSQGFSYNEQFF. CDR3 nucleotides: TGTGCCAGCAGTTCCCAGGGGTTTTCCTACAATGAGCAGTTCTTC.